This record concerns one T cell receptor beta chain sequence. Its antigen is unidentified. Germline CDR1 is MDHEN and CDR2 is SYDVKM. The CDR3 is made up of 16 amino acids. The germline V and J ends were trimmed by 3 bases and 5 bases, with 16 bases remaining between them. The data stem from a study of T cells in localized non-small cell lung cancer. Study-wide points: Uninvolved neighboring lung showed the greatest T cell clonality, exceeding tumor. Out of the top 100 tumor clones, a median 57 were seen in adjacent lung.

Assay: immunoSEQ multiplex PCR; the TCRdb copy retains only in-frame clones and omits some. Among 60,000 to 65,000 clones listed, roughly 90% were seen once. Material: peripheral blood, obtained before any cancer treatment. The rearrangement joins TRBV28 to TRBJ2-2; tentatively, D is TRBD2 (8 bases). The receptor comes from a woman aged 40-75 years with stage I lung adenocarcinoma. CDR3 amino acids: CASSLVGRGQTGELFF. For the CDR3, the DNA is TGTGCCAGCAGTTTGGTCGGGAGGGGGCAGACCGGGGAGCTGTTTTTT.